A single sample gave rise to the 27 T cell receptor beta chains below, sequenced in a study of blood T cell repertoires in COVID-19. Method: immunoSEQ multiplex PCR; TCRdb's copy keeps in-frame clones and lacks some. Of a few hundred thousand clones in the sample, 65% to 90% are singletons; the top ten hold 3.5% to 4%. Source material: PBMCs or T cells enriched from blood (not recorded which). These receptors came from a middle-aged woman with acute COVID-19.

The chain employs TRBV28 and TRBJ1-6; D is undetermined. Germline assignment: CDR1 MDHEN and CDR2 SYDVKM. Trimming shortened V by 3 bases and J by 6 bases, and 9 bases separated the two germline ends. The CDR3 extends over 14 amino acids. The CDR3 region is CASSFSGFNSPLHF. As DNA, the CDR3 is TGTGCCAGCAGTTTTAGCGGGTTTAATTCACCCCTCCACTTT.

J is TRBJ2-1 and V is TRBV19, with D possibly TRBD2 on 6 matching bases. CDR3 length: 13 amino acids. Deletions cut 3 bases from V and 5 bases from J, with 8 bases between. Germline V gene data show CDR1 as LNHDA and CDR2 as SQIVND (reference sequence). The CDR3 loop reads CASSIGLNNEQFF. The DNA of the CDR3 is TGTGCCAGTAGTATTGGACTAAACAATGAGCAGTTCTTC.

V is TRBV19 and J is TRBJ1-2; the D is unclear. Germline lookup yields CDR1 LNHDA and CDR2 SQIVND (reference sequence). The CDR3 sequence is 11 residues long. V was shortened by 2 bases and J by 4 bases, with 2 bases between the two germline ends. Here the CDR3 DNA reads TGTGCCAGTAGTATACGCTATGGCTACACCTTC. This encodes CASSIRYGYTF.

The gene calls are TRBV6-2 or TRBV6-3 and TRBJ1-1; D remains unclear. Germline CDR1 reads MNHEY; CDR2 reads SVGEGT. This CDR3 spans 15 amino acids. V dropped 6 bases and J dropped 0 bases, with 14 bases sitting between them. CDR3 bases: TGTGCCAGCAGCCTCCTTGGAGGATTGAACACTGAAGCTTTCTTT. This codes for CASSLLGGLNTEAFF.

The J gene is TRBJ2-7, the V gene TRBV27; D ambiguous. Trimming shortened V by 0 bases and J by 5 bases, and 11 bases separated the two germline ends. Germline V CDR1 and CDR2: MNHEY, SMNVEV (reference sequence). The CDR3 covers 14 residues. In DNA, the CDR3 is TGTGCCAGCAGTTTATCACTTGCTCGAGACGAGCAGTACTTC. As protein: CASSLSLARDEQYF.

The chain joins TRBV28 to TRBJ2-3; no firm D call. Germline V CDR1 and CDR2: MDHEN, SYDVKM. V shed 2 bases and J shed 4 bases, with 7 bases lying between them. CDR3 size: 13 residues. The CDR3 DNA is TGTGCCAGCAGTTTAGTAGCCCCAGATACGCAGTATTTT. It is translated as CASSLVAPDTQYF. The whole variable domain, remainder taken from reference TRBV28 and TRBJ2-3, is DVKVTQSSRYLVKRTGEKVFLECVQDMDHENMFWYRQDPGLGLRLIYFSYDVKMKEKGDIPEGYSVSREKKERFSLILESASTNQTSMYLCASSLVAPDTQYFGPGTRLTVL.

This rearrangement joins TRBV28 to TRBJ1-5, with 7 bases fitting TRBD1. The CDR3 is 13 amino acids. Germline V lookup: CDR1 MDHEN, CDR2 SYDVKM. J gave up 7 bases and V 6 bases, and 6 bases lay outside the gene matches. The CDR3 spells CASSYRGGQPQHF. The CDR3 DNA reads TGTGCCAGCAGCTACAGGGGAGGACAGCCCCAGCATTTT.

This clone has more than one count but fewer than ten. V gene TRBV6-5 combines with J gene TRBJ1-1, with D uncertain. Germline V gene data show CDR1 as MNHEY and CDR2 as SVGAGI. This CDR3 spans 15 amino acids. V dropped 7 bases and J dropped 4 bases, with 19 bases sitting between them. This CDR3 reads CASNTYFDTLTEAFF. CDR3 nucleotide sequence: TGTGCCAGCAACACCTACTTCGACACGCTCACTGAAGCTTTCTTT.

The chain is built from TRBV19 and TRBJ1-1; a weak D match, TRBD1 (6 bases). Germline V CDR1 and CDR2: LNHDA, SQIVND (reference sequence). Trimming removed 6 bases at V and 1 base at J, with 6 bases between. This CDR3 has 12 residues. The CDR3 loop is CASRTGNTEAFF. In DNA form, the CDR3 reads TGTGCCAGTAGGACAGGGAACACTGAAGCTTTCTTT.

This chain connects TRBV15 to TRBJ2-3; 13 bases match TRBD2. Germline CDR1 is LNHNV and CDR2 is YYDKDF (reference sequence). V shed 1 base and J 4 bases; nucleotides not matched to a gene: 2. The CDR3 is 16 amino acids. The CDR3 region has the DNA TGTGCCACCAGCAGAGGGACTAGCGGGAGAGCAGATACGCAGTATTTT. This gives the protein CATSRGTSGRADTQYF. Together with reference TRBV15 and TRBJ2-3, the CDR3 gives the full variable domain: DAMVIQNPRYQVTQFGKPVTLSCSQTLNHNVMYWYQQKSSQAPKLLFHYYDKDFNNEADTPDNFQSRRPNTSFCFLDIRSPGLGDTAMYLCATSRGTSGRADTQYFGPGTRLTVL.

This clone was seen just once. The chain carries TRBV4-2 and TRBJ2-5; 8 positions match TRBD2. Trimming cost V 1 base and J 4 bases; bases outside gene matches: 5. The CDR3 consists of 15 residues. Germline CDR1 is LGHNA and CDR2 is YNFKEQ. In nucleotides, the CDR3 is TGTGCCAGCAGCCAAGGTGCGGGAGGTCCAGAGACCCAGTACTTC. Residues: CASSQGAGGPETQYF.

The chain uses TRBV4-1 and TRBJ2-3, with 10 positions matching TRBD2. The V gene's germline CDR1 is MGHRA and CDR2 YSYEKL. V dropped 3 bases and J dropped 5; count of bases not matched to a gene: 26. The CDR3 totals 22 residues. The CDR3 nucleotides are TGCGCCAGCAGCCACGGATGGACAGGGAGTAAGCGGGAGGGCCCTCGCGGAGATACGCAGTATTTT. Protein product: CASSHGWTGSKREGPRGDTQYF.

J is TRBJ2-7 and V is TRBV5-6; the match to TRBD1 covers 9 bases. Per the germline V gene, CDR1 is SGHDT and CDR2 is YYEEEE. With V trimmed by 5 bases and J by 5 bases, 11 bases remained unmatched. This CDR3 contains 15 residues. CDR3 coding DNA: TGTGCCAGCAGACCAGGGGGACAGGGACTCGACGAGCAGTACTTC. Protein: CASRPGGQGLDEQYF. Full variable domain (rest looked up from reference TRBV5-6 and TRBJ2-7): DAGVTQSPTHLIKTRGQQVTLRCSPKSGHDTVSWYQQALGQGPQFIFQYYEEEERQRGNFPDRFSGHQFPNYSSELNVNALLLGDSALYLCASRPGGQGLDEQYFGPGTRLTVT.

This clone was seen more than once but under ten times. Within the sample, other DNA sequences also encode this same CDR3. V usage is TRBV28 and J usage is TRBJ1-1; D perhaps matches TRBD1 (5 bases). V lost 5 bases and J 1 base, leaving 11 bases between the germline ends. The length of the CDR3 is 14 residues. Germline-derived CDR1 and CDR2 are MDHEN and SYDVKM. CDR3 protein: CASSLGAGNTEAFF. The CDR3 DNA reads TGTGCCAGCAGTCTTGGGGCCGGGAACACTGAAGCTTTCTTT.

This chain links TRBV19 with TRBJ2-3, with 13 bases that match TRBD2. The CDR3 is 17 amino acids. V lost 6 bases to trimming and J lost 0 bases; unmatched junction nucleotides: 6. Germline V gene lookup returns CDR1 LNHDA and CDR2 SQIVND (reference sequence). The CDR3 DNA reads TGTGCCAGTAGACATGGGACTAGCGGGACAAGCACAGATACGCAGTATTTT. This gives the protein CASRHGTSGTSTDTQYF.

CDR3 protein: CASGTGVYNEQFF. CDR3 DNA: TGTGCCAGTGGGACAGGGGTGTACAATGAGCAGTTCTTC. V gene TRBV19 combines with J gene TRBJ2-1; 10 bases are a match to TRBD1. The CDR3 length is 13 residues. The V segment lost 8 bases and the J segment 4 bases; nucleotides outside the gene matches: 2. Per germline, CDR1 LNHDA and CDR2 SQIVND (reference sequence).

The chain is built from TRBV6-6 and TRBJ2-5; 9 nucleotides agree with TRBD2. With 6 bases clipped from V and 3 bases from J, the junction kept 2 bases outside the gene matches. The CDR3 spans 13 residues. CDR1 and CDR2 (germline): MNHNY, SVGAGI (reference sequence). CDR3 DNA: TGTGCCAGCAGGGCGGGGGGGGAAGAGACCCAGTACTTC. Translation: CASRAGGEETQYF.

The chain has TRBV9 and TRBJ1-3, with D tentatively TRBD1 (6 bases). The CDR3 is made up of 15 amino acids. Germline CDR1 and CDR2: SGDLS and YYNGEE. V dropped 5 bases and J dropped 2 bases, with 14 bases sitting between them. CDR3 bases: TGTGCCAGCAGTAATACAGGGTCAACTGGAAACACCATATATTTT. Its translation: CASSNTGSTGNTIYF. The entire variable domain, with the rest obtained from reference TRBV9 and TRBJ1-3, is as follows: DSGVTQTPKHLITATGQRVTLRCSPRSGDLSVYWYQQSLDQGLQFLIQYYNGEERAKGNILERFSAQQFPDLHSELNLSSLELGDSALYFCASSNTGSTGNTIYFGEGSWLTVV.

The J gene is TRBJ2-1, the V gene TRBV20-1; D ambiguous. Germline CDR1 and CDR2: DFQATT and SNEGSKA (reference sequence). The length of the CDR3 is 11 residues. V was clipped by 6 bases and J by 5 bases, with 8 bases between them. The DNA of the CDR3 is TGCAGTGCCCCCCTTAACAATGAGCAGTTCTTC. Protein sequence: CSAPLNNEQFF.

This chain connects TRBV7-7 to TRBJ2-1; 15 bases fit TRBD2. The CDR3 is 16 residues long. Per the germline V gene, CDR1 is SSHAT and CDR2 is FNYEAQ (reference sequence). With 4 bases clipped from V and 4 bases from J, the junction kept 2 bases outside the gene matches. CDR3 DNA: TGTGCCAGCAGCTCTGGACTAGCGGGAGGGTACAATGAGCAGTTCTTC. Its protein is CASSSGLAGGYNEQFF. Full variable domain (remainder filled in from reference TRBV7-7 and TRBJ2-1): GAGVSQSPRYKVTKRGQDVTLRCDPISSHATLYWYQQALGQGPEFLTYFNYEAQPDKSGLPSDRFSAERPEGSISTLTIQRTEQRDSAMYRCASSSGLAGGYNEQFFGPGTRLTVL.

This clone was observed once. The genes are TRBV5-1 and TRBJ2-2; TRBD2 agrees at 8 bases. The CDR3 extends over 17 amino acids. Germline lookup yields CDR1 SGHRS and CDR2 YFSETQ. J was trimmed by 6 bases and V by 0 bases; bases with no gene match: 10. In DNA, the CDR3 is TGCGCCAGCAGCTTGGACCCGGGACTAGGGGGTGCCGGGGAGCTGTTTTTT. This translates into CASSLDPGLGGAGELFF.

The rearrangement uses TRBV28 and TRBJ1-5, with D perhaps matching TRBD1 (5 bases). V dropped 3 bases and J dropped 4 bases, with 13 bases sitting between them. The CDR3 consists of 15 residues. Per the germline V gene, CDR1 is MDHEN and CDR2 is SYDVKM. CDR3 nucleotide sequence: TGTGCCAGCAGTTTCGGGGGTGGTTTGAATCAGCCCCAGCATTTT. The encoded protein is CASSFGGGLNQPQHF.

This rearrangement joins TRBV7-9 to TRBJ2-1; TRBD2 agrees at 7 bases. This CDR3 has 12 amino acids. The junction had 4 bases not matched to a gene; V was cut back by 6 bases and J by 8 bases. Germline V gives CDR1 SEHNR, CDR2 FQNEAQ (reference sequence). DNA of the CDR3: TGTGCCAGCAGGCGGACTAGTGATGAGCAGTTCTTC. Protein product: CASRRTSDEQFF.

This chain links TRBV7-9 with TRBJ1-1; TRBD1 matches 7 bases. Per the germline V gene, CDR1 is SEHNR and CDR2 is FQNEAQ (reference sequence). The V and J ends lost 3 bases and 4 bases, in that order; junction bases with no gene match: 8. The CDR3 spans 15 residues. The CDR3 coding sequence is TGTGCCAGCAGCTTGGGTCGACAGGGCGGCACTGAAGCTTTCTTT. It codes for CASSLGRQGGTEAFF.

This clone was observed a few times. The V and J genes are TRBV12-3 or TRBV12-4 and TRBJ1-2, with unresolved D. Trimming left V 1 base short and J 8 bases short, with 8 bases between. The CDR3 is made up of 12 amino acids. For the CDR3, the DNA is TGTGCCAGCAGTTTAGAGAATAGAGGCTACACCTTC. Protein product: CASSLENRGYTF.

The chain recombines TRBV7-9 with TRBJ2-5; 7 nucleotides match TRBD1. The J segment lost 3 bases and the V segment lost 4 bases, leaving 5 bases of the junction unmatched. The CDR3 consists of 14 residues. From germline, CDR1 is SEHNR and CDR2 FQNEAQ (reference sequence). This CDR3 reads CASSSRDSKETQYF. The CDR3 nucleotides are TGTGCCAGCAGCTCCCGGGACAGCAAAGAGACCCAGTACTTC.

The chain links TRBV6-5 to TRBJ2-7; D gene ambiguous. The CDR3 loop spans 13 amino acids. V lost 7 bases and J lost 2, with 12 bases in between. CDR1 is MNHEY and CDR2 is SVGAGI in the germline V gene. The CDR3 DNA reads TGTGCCAGCACGACGCGACTGACCTACGAGCAGTACTTC. Translated, it gives CASTTRLTYEQYF.